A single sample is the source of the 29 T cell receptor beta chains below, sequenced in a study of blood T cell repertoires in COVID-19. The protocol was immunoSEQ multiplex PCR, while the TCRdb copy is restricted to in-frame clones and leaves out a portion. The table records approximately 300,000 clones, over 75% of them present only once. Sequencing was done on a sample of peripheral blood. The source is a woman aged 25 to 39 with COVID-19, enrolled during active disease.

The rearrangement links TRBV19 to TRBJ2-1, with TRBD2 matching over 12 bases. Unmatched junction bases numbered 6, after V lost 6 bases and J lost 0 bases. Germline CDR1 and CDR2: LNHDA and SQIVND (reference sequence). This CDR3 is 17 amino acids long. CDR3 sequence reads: CASRGTSGPSSYNEQFF. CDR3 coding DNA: TGTGCCAGTAGGGGGACTAGCGGGCCAAGCTCCTACAATGAGCAGTTCTTC.

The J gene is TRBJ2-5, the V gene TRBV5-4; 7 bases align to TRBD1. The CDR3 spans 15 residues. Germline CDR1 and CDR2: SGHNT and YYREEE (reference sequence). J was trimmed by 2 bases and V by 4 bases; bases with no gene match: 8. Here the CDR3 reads CASSPSNRGQETQYF. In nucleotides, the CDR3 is TGTGCCAGCAGCCCATCAAACAGGGGACAAGAGACCCAGTACTTC.

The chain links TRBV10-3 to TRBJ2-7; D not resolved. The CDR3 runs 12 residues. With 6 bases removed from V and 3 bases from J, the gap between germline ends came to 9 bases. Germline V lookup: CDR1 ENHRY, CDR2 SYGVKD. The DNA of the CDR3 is TGTGCCATCAGCAACAGAAGCTACGAGCAGTACTTC. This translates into CAISNRSYEQYF.

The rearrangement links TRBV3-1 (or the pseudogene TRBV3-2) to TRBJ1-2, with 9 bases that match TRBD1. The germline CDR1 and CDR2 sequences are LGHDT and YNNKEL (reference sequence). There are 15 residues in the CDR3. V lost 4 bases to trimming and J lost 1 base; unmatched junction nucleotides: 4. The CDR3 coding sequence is TGTGCCAGCAGCCCCTGGACAGGGGATAACTATGGCTACACCTTC. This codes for CASSPWTGDNYGYTF.

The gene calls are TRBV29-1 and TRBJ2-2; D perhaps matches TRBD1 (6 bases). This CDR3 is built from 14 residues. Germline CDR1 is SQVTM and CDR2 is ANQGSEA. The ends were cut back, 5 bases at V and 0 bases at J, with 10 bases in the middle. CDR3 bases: TGCAGCGTTATAAGGACAGCGAACACCGGGGAGCTGTTTTTT. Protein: CSVIRTANTGELFF.

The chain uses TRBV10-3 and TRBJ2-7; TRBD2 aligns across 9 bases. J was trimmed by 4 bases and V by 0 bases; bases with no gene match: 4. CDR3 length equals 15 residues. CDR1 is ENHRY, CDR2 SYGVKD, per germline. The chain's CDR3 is CAISESREGKYEQYF. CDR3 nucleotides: TGTGCCATCAGTGAGTCGCGGGAGGGAAAATACGAGCAGTACTTC.

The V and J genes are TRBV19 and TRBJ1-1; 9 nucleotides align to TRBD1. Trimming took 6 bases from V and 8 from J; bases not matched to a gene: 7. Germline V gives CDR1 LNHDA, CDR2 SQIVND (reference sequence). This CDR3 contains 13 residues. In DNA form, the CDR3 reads TGTGCCAGTAGGCCGGGGACAGGGCCGGAAGCTTTCTTT. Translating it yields CASRPGTGPEAFF. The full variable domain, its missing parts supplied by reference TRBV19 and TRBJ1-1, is DGGITQSPKYLFRKEGQNVTLSCEQNLNHDAMYWYRQDPGQGLRLIYYSQIVNDFQKGDIAEGYSVSREKKESFPLTVTSAQKNPTAFYLCASRPGTGPEAFFGQGTRLTVV.

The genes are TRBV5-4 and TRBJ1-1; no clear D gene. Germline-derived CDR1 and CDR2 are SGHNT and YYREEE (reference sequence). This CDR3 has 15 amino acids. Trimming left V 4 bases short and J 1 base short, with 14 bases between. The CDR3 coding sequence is TGTGCCAGCAGCCCTATATCGAACCCGAACACTGAAGCTTTCTTT. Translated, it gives CASSPISNPNTEAFF.

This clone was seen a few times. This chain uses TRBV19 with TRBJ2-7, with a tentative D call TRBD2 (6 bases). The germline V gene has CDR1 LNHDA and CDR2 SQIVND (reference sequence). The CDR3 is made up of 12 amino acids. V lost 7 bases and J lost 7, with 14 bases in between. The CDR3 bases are TGTGCCAGTAAGTCGGGGACTTGGGAGCAGTACTTC. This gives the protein CASKSGTWEQYF.

The CDR3 DNA sequence: TGTGCCAGCAGTGTACAGGGATCGTCAGATACGCAGTATTTT. This translates into CASSVQGSSDTQYF. The chain has TRBV2 and TRBJ2-3; maybe TRBD1 (6 bases). Germline V lookup: CDR1 SNHLY, CDR2 FYNNEI. The CDR3 totals 14 residues. V shed 4 bases and J shed 4 bases, with 12 bases lying between them.

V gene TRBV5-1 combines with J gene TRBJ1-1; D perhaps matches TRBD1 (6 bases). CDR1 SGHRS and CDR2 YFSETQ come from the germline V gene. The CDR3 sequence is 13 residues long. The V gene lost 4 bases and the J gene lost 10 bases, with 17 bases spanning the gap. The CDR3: CASSREGQDAAFF. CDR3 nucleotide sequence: TGCGCCAGCAGCAGGGAGGGACAAGATGCAGCTTTCTTT. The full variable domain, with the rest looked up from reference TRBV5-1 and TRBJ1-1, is KAGVTQTPRYLIKTRGQQVTLSCSPISGHRSVSWYQQTPGQGLQFLFEYFSETQRNKGNFPGRFSGRQFSNSRSEMNVSTLELGDSALYLCASSREGQDAAFFGQGTRLTVV.

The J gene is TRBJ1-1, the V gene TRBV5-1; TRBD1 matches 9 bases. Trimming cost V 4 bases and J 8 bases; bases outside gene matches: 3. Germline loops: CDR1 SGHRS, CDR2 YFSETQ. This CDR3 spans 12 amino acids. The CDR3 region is CASSLGTGEAFF. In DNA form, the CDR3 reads TGCGCCAGCAGCCTGGGGACAGGGGAAGCTTTCTTT.

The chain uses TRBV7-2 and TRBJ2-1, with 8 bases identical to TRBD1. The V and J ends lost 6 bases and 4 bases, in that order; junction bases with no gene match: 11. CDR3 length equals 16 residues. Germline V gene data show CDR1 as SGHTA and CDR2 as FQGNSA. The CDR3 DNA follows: TGTGCCAGCAGACTAGGGCAGGGGGCGGGGTACAATGAGCAGTTCTTC. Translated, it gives CASRLGQGAGYNEQFF.

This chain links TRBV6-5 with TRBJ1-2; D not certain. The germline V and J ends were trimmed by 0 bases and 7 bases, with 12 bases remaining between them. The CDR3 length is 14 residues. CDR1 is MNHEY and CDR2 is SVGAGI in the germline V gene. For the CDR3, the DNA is TGTGCCAGCAGTTACTCGCCGGGGATGAGTGGCTACACCTTC. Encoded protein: CASSYSPGMSGYTF.

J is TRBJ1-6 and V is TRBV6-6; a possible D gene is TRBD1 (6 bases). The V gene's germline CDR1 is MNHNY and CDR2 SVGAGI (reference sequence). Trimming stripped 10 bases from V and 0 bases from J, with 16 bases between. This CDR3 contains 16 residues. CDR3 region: CATMETGSSYNSPLHF. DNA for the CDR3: TGTGCCACCATGGAAACAGGGAGCTCCTATAATTCACCCCTCCACTTT.

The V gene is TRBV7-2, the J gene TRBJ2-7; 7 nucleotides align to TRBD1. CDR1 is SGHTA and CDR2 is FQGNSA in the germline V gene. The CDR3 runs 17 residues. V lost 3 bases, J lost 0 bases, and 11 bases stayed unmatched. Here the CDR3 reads CASSFARGTVSSYEQYF. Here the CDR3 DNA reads TGTGCCAGCAGCTTTGCGCGTGGGACAGTGAGCTCCTACGAGCAGTACTTC. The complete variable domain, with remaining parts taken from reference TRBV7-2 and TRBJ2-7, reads GAGVSQSPSNKVTEKGKDVELRCDPISGHTALYWYRQSLGQGLEFLIYFQGNSAPDKSGLPSDRFSAERTGGSVSTLTIQRTQQEDSAVYLCASSFARGTVSSYEQYFGPGTRLTVT.

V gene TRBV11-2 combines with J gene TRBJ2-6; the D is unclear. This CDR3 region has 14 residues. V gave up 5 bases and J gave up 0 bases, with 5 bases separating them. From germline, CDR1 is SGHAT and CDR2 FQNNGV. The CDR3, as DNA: TGTGCCAGCAGCATCAACTCTGGGGCCAACGTCCTGACTTTC. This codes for CASSINSGANVLTF.

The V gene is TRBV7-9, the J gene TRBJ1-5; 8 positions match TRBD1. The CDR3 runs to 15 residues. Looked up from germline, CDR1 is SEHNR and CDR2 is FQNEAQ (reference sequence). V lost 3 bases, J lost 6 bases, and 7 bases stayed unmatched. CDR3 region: CASSLGRGPPQPQHF. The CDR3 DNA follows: TGTGCCAGCAGCTTGGGCAGGGGGCCCCCTCAGCCCCAGCATTTT.

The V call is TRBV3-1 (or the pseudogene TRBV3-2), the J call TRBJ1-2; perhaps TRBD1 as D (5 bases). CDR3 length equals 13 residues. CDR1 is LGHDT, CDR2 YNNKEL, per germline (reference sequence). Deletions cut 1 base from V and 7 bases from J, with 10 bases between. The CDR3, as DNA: TGTGCCAGCAGCCAAGGGGGGGGGTTTGGCTACACCTTC. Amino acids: CASSQGGGFGYTF.

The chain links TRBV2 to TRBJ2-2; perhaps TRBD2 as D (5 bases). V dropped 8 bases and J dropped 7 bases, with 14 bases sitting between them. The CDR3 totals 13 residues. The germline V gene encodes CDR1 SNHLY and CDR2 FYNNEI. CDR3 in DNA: TGTGCCAGCTCGCGGCTAGAGGGCGGGGAGCTGTTTTTT. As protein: CASSRLEGGELFF.

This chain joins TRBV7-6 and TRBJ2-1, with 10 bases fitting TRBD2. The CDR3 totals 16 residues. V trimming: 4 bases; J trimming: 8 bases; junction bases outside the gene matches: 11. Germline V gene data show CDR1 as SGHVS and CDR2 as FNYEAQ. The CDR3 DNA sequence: TGTGCCAGCAGCTCTGACCGACTAGCGGGTAGGGATGAGCAGTTCTTC. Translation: CASSSDRLAGRDEQFF.

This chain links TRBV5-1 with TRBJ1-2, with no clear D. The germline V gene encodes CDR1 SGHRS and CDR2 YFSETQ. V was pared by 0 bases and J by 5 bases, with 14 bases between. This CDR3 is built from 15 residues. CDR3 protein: CASSLAGSEPYGYTF. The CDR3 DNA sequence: TGCGCCAGCAGCTTGGCCGGGTCAGAACCTTATGGCTACACCTTC.

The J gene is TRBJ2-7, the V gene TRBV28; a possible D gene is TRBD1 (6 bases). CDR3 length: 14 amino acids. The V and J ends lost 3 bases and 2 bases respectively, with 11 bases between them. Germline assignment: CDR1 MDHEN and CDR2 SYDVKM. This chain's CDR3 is CASSFLGGAYEQYF. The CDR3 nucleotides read TGTGCCAGCAGTTTTCTAGGGGGAGCCTACGAGCAGTACTTC.

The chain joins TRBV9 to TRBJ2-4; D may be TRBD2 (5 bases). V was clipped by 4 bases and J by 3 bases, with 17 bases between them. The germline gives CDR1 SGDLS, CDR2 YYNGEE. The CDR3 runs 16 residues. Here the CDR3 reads CASSPQGGVGKNIQYF. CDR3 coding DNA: TGTGCCAGCAGCCCCCAAGGAGGTGTCGGCAAAAACATTCAGTACTTC.

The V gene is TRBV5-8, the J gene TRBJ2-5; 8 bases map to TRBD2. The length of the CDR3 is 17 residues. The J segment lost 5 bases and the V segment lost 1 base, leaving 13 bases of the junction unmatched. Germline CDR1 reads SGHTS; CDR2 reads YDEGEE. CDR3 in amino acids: CASSLITGGPVGETQYF. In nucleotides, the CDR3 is TGTGCCAGCAGCTTGATCACGGGAGGGCCGGTTGGCGAGACCCAGTACTTC.

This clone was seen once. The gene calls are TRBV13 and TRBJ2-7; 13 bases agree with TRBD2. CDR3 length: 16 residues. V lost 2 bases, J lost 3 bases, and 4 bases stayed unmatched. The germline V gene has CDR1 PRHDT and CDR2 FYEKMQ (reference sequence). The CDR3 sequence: CASSLRTSGGLYEQYF. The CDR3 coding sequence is TGTGCCAGCAGCTTAAGGACTAGCGGGGGCCTCTACGAGCAGTACTTC.

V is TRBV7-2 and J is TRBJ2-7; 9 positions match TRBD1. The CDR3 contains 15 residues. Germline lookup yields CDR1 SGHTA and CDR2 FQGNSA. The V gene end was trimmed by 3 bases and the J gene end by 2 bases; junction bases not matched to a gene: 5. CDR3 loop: CASSFQTGGTYEQYF. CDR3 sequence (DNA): TGTGCCAGCAGCTTCCAAACAGGGGGCACCTACGAGCAGTACTTC. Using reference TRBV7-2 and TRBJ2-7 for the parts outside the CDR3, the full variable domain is GAGVSQSPSNKVTEKGKDVELRCDPISGHTALYWYRQSLGQGLEFLIYFQGNSAPDKSGLPSDRFSAERTGGSVSTLTIQRTQQEDSAVYLCASSFQTGGTYEQYFGPGTRLTVT.

CDR3 nucleotide sequence: TGTGCCAGCAGTTCGACAGGGATTGAAGAGACCCAGTACTTC. Residues: CASSSTGIEETQYF. The V and J genes are TRBV2 and TRBJ2-5; the match to TRBD1 covers 7 bases. V gave up 5 bases and J gave up 3 bases; unmatched junction bases: 6. Per the germline V gene, CDR1 is SNHLY and CDR2 is FYNNEI. The CDR3 has 14 amino acids.

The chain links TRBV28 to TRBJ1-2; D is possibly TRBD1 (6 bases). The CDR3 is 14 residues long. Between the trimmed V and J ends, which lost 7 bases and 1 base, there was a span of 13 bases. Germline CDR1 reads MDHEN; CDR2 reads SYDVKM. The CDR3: CASMSPGHNYGYTF. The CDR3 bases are TGTGCCAGCATGTCTCCGGGACATAACTATGGCTACACCTTC.